These 26 T cell receptor beta chains share one sample of origin, sequenced in a study of patients and donors after allogeneic stem cell transplantation (dated by TCRdb to 2020 to 2021). The library came from RT-PCR. Sequencing instrument: NextSeq 550. The public reads were reprocessed in TCRdb via fastp at Q25 and MiXCR, keeping in-frame beta chains. Every distinct CDR3 protein forms one entry, paired with its most common genes and DNA. The sample yields 200,000 to 250,000 distinct CDR3 sequences; 13% to 15% were counted once. The ten largest clones represent about 9.9% of the sample. Sequenced input: blood, either unsorted or a sorted T cell fraction (not recorded which). These receptors all stem from a human donor who was either an allogeneic HSCT recipient or a stem cell or donor lymphocyte infusion donor (not recorded which). It is not recorded whose cells these are; they may come from a transplant donor.

This clonotype was recorded a few times. The chain carries TRBV4-3 and TRBJ2-7; 8 bases agree with TRBD1. CDR1 is LGHNA and CDR2 is YSLEER in the germline V gene. The length of the CDR3 is 18 residues. J gave up 2 bases and V 0 bases, and 12 bases lay outside the gene matches. DNA of the CDR3: TGCGCCAGCAGCCAAGATAGACAGGGGAACGATAAAGCCTACGAGCAGTACTTC. Protein product: CASSQDRQGNDKAYEQYF.

This chain joins TRBV6-1 and TRBJ2-1; TRBD2 matches at 14 bases. The CDR3 runs to 17 residues. CDR1 is MNHNS and CDR2 is SASEGT in the germline V gene. The V and J ends lost 5 bases and 6 bases, in that order; junction bases with no gene match: 9. CDR3 nucleotide sequence: TGTGCCAGCAGTCTAAGACTAGCGGGGGGGAGGGGCAATGAGCAGTTCTTC. Amino acids: CASSLRLAGGRGNEQFF.

The CDR3 loop is CASSFGAGGEKLFF. In DNA, the CDR3 is TGTGCCAGCAGTTTTGGGGCAGGGGGCGAAAAACTGTTTTTT. This sequence joins TRBV12-3 or TRBV12-4 and TRBJ1-4; 8 bases are shared with TRBD1. Trimming cost V 3 bases and J 8 bases; bases outside gene matches: 5. This CDR3 contains 14 residues.

This clonotype has only a few counts. The J gene is TRBJ1-3, the V gene TRBV3-1; TRBD1 aligns across 11 bases. This CDR3 spans 17 amino acids. The V gene end was trimmed by 4 bases and the J gene end by 0 bases; junction bases not matched to a gene: 5. Per the germline V gene, CDR1 is LGHDT and CDR2 is YNNKEL (reference sequence). The CDR3 region is CASSPGTGGPSGNTIYF. For the CDR3, the DNA is TGTGCCAGCAGCCCCGGGACAGGGGGTCCCTCTGGAAACACCATATATTTT.

This clonotype was recorded a few times. The chain is built from TRBV20-1 and TRBJ1-1; 10 nucleotides agree with TRBD1. The CDR3 spans 13 residues. The germline V gene encodes CDR1 DFQATT and CDR2 SNEGSKA (reference sequence). V dropped 1 base and J dropped 12; count of bases not matched to a gene: 8. The CDR3 here is CSARGRQGALSFF. The CDR3 DNA follows: TGCAGTGCTAGAGGCCGACAGGGGGCCCTTTCTTTCTTT.

This sequence joins TRBV20-1 and TRBJ2-5; 8 bases are a match to TRBD2. This CDR3 comprises 17 residues. Germline V CDR1 and CDR2: DFQATT, SNEGSKA (reference sequence). V lost 3 bases, J lost 1 base, and 13 bases stayed unmatched. The CDR3 protein is CSASPLAGYPAQETQYF. CDR3 nucleotide sequence: TGCAGTGCTAGTCCGTTAGCGGGATACCCTGCCCAAGAGACCCAGTACTTC.

This clonotype was counted ten times or more. The chain uses TRBV29-1 and TRBJ1-1; no reliable D call. The CDR3 extends over 14 amino acids. From germline, CDR1 is SQVTM and CDR2 ANQGSEA. The V gene lost 2 bases and the J gene lost 0 bases, with 10 bases spanning the gap. The CDR3 sequence is CSVEPTGLNTEAFF. CDR3 DNA sequence: TGCAGCGTTGAACCGACGGGCTTGAACACTGAAGCTTTCTTT.

This clonotype has a count of ten or more. The genes are TRBV5-6 and TRBJ2-1, with D perhaps matching TRBD1 or TRBD2 (6 bases each). This CDR3 is 14 amino acids long. In germline, CDR1 is SGHDT, CDR2 YYEEEE. V was trimmed by 0 bases and J by 16 bases, leaving 20 bases between them. The DNA of the CDR3 is TGTGCCAGCAGCTTGGCGGAGGGGGTGAAAGGGGGATTCTTC. It translates to CASSLAEGVKGGFF.

Sample share makes this clonotype medium-sized (0.01 to 0.1%). The rearrangement links TRBV7-2 to TRBJ2-7, with 11 bases matching TRBD1. The CDR3 has 15 residues. V was pared by 5 bases and J by 3 bases, with 6 bases of the junction left unmatched. Germline V gene sequence: CDR1 SGHTA, CDR2 FQGNSA. Here the CDR3 DNA reads TGTGCCAGCAGCCCTAGGACAGGGGGCATCTACGAGCAGTACTTC. Translating gives CASSPRTGGIYEQYF.

The rearrangement joins TRBV11-2 to TRBJ1-5; tentative D call: TRBD1 (5 bases). V dropped 2 bases and J dropped 6 bases, with 8 bases sitting between them. The CDR3 is made up of 13 amino acids. Germline V gene sequence: CDR1 SGHAT, CDR2 FQNNGV. CDR3 DNA sequence: TGTGCCAGCAGCTTATTGGGGGGTCAGCCCCAGCATTTT. This codes for CASSLLGGQPQHF.

For the CDR3, the DNA is TGCAGTGCTCTTCGGGACATTAACACAGATACGCAGTATTTT. Its translation: CSALRDINTDTQYF. The V and J genes are TRBV20-1 and TRBJ2-3, with D perhaps TRBD1 (6 bases). The CDR3 is made up of 14 amino acids. CDR1 is DFQATT and CDR2 is SNEGSKA in the germline V gene (reference sequence). Between the trimmed V and J ends, which lost 5 bases and 2 bases, there was a span of 14 bases.

This clonotype was seen repeatedly, ten times or more. The chain uses TRBV7-8 and TRBJ2-1; D might be TRBD2 (7 bases). CDR1 is SGHVS, CDR2 FQNEAQ, per germline. This CDR3 is 19 amino acids long. Trimming took off 5 bases at V and 0 bases at J, with 23 bases between the two ends. CDR3 sequence: CASSRELAGARSSYNEQFF. DNA of the CDR3: TGTGCCAGCAGCCGGGAATTGGCGGGGGCCCGAAGCTCCTACAATGAGCAGTTCTTC.

This clonotype was observed many times. This chain joins TRBV5-1 and TRBJ2-1; perhaps D is TRBD1 or TRBD2 (5 bases each). V was clipped by 3 bases and J by 10 bases, with 20 bases between them. This CDR3 spans 15 amino acids. Germline V gene sequence: CDR1 SGHRS, CDR2 YFSETQ. The CDR3: CASSSGRSVSEEQFF. The CDR3 DNA reads TGCGCCAGCAGCTCGGGACGCTCAGTTTCCGAAGAGCAGTTCTTC.

This clonotype has a handful of counts. This sequence joins TRBV6-1 and TRBJ2-3, with unresolved D. Trimming removed 5 bases at V and 2 bases at J, with 8 bases between. CDR1 and CDR2 from the germline V gene are MNHNS and SASEGT. CDR3 length: 13 residues. CDR3 DNA sequence: TGTGCCAGCAGTACTACCTTCACAGATACGCAGTATTTT. The encoded protein is CASSTTFTDTQYF.

This chain joins TRBV10-3 and TRBJ2-5, with TRBD2 identical over 9 bases. The length of the CDR3 is 16 residues. The V gene end was trimmed by 5 bases and the J gene end by 4 bases; junction bases not matched to a gene: 11. The germline V gene has CDR1 ENHRY and CDR2 SYGVKD. The CDR3 loop is CAISLNRAGGGETQYF. Here the CDR3 DNA reads TGTGCCATCAGTCTTAATCGAGCGGGAGGAGGAGAGACCCAGTACTTC.

CDR3 nucleotides: TGTGCCACCAGTGATCCATCCGGGACAGGGGTGGCAGATACGCAGTATTTT. It yields the protein CATSDPSGTGVADTQYF. The genes are TRBV24-1 and TRBJ2-3; TRBD1 matches 10 bases. This CDR3 is 17 amino acids long. The V gene's germline CDR1 is KGHDR and CDR2 SFDVKD. With 3 bases clipped from V and 4 bases from J, the junction kept 9 bases outside the gene matches.

The chain combines TRBV6-2 or TRBV6-3 with TRBJ1-1; D ambiguous. Germline CDR1 and CDR2: MNHEY and SVGEGT. This CDR3 is built from 14 residues. The V end lost 5 bases, the J end lost 6 bases, and 16 bases lay between the germline ends. This CDR3 reads CASSDISVRPEAFF. DNA for the CDR3: TGTGCCAGCAGTGACATCTCAGTACGTCCTGAAGCTTTCTTT.

The chain joins TRBV7-6 to TRBJ2-1; tentative D call: TRBD1 (6 bases). This CDR3 is 14 amino acids long. V was pared by 1 base and J by 5 bases, with 9 bases between. Germline V gene lookup returns CDR1 SGHVS and CDR2 FNYEAQ. The CDR3 sequence is CASSLGQAHNEQFF. CDR3 coding DNA: TGTGCCAGCAGCTTAGGACAGGCCCACAATGAGCAGTTCTTC. Combining the CDR3 with reference TRBV7-6 and TRBJ2-1 gives the whole variable domain GAGVSQSPRYKVTKRGQDVALRCDPISGHVSLYWYRQALGQGPEFLTYFNYEAQQDKSGLPNDRFSAERPEGSISTLTIQRTEQRDSAMYRCASSLGQAHNEQFFGPGTRLTVL.

This clonotype was counted at least ten times. The chain links TRBV25-1 to TRBJ2-2; D remains unclear. The CDR3 has 11 amino acids. Germline-derived CDR1 and CDR2 are MGHDK and SYGVNS. V was clipped by 7 bases and J by 5 bases, with 5 bases between them. CDR3 residues: CASTETGELFF. The DNA for the CDR3 is TGTGCCAGCACCGAGACCGGGGAGCTGTTTTTT.

The CDR3 loop reads CASSPLKDEQFF. CDR3 in DNA: TGTGCCAGCTCACCACTTAAGGATGAGCAGTTCTTC. The rearrangement joins TRBV18 to TRBJ2-1; no clear D gene. Trimming left V 1 base short and J 8 bases short, with 6 bases between. The V gene's germline CDR1 is KGHSH and CDR2 LQKENI. CDR3 length: 12 amino acids.

This clonotype was observed at least ten times. The CDR3 coding sequence is TGTGCCAGCAGCCAAGATGGAGGGTTGGGCTATGGCTACACCTTC. As protein: CASSQDGGLGYGYTF. The rearrangement joins TRBV4-2 to TRBJ1-2; no reliable D call. The CDR3 contains 15 residues. Looked up from germline, CDR1 is LGHNA and CDR2 is YNFKEQ. V lost 0 bases, J lost 4 bases, and 12 bases lay in between.

At least ten counts were recorded for this clonotype. The chain has TRBV2 and TRBJ2-5; TRBD2 matches 8 bases. V shed 4 bases, J shed 7 bases, and the junction held 8 bases outside the gene matches. Germline V gives CDR1 SNHLY, CDR2 FYNNEI. This CDR3 is built from 14 residues. For the CDR3, the DNA is TGTGCCAGCAGTGGATCGGGAGGGACGGGGACCCAGTACTTC. Amino acid sequence: CASSGSGGTGTQYF.

This clonotype has only a few counts. The chain joins TRBV19 to TRBJ1-3; D is undetermined. CDR1 LNHDA and CDR2 SQIVND come from the germline V gene (reference sequence). This CDR3 spans 15 amino acids. V was clipped by 3 bases and J by 2 bases, with 11 bases between them. In DNA form, the CDR3 reads TGTGCCAGTAGTATCAGCTTCAGGACTGGAAACACCATATATTTT. This gives the protein CASSISFRTGNTIYF.

This clonotype was seen only a few times. The V gene is TRBV4-2, the J gene TRBJ2-1, with TRBD2 matching 7 bases. V gave up 4 bases and J gave up 0 bases; unmatched junction bases: 6. Germline-derived CDR1 and CDR2 are LGHNA and YNFKEQ. This CDR3 spans 16 amino acids. As DNA, the CDR3 is TGTGCCAGCAGCCGGGAGGGACCCAGCTCCTACAATGAGCAGTTCTTC. Its translation is CASSREGPSSYNEQFF.

The genes are TRBV2 and TRBJ2-2; possibly TRBD1 or TRBD2 for D (6 bases each). The V gene's germline CDR1 is SNHLY and CDR2 FYNNEI. Deletions cut 7 bases from V and 0 bases from J, with 9 bases between. The CDR3 is 14 residues long. The CDR3 spells CASKGGANTGELFF. The CDR3 DNA sequence: TGTGCCAGCAAGGGGGGCGCGAACACCGGGGAGCTGTTTTTT.

This clonotype occurred many times. J is TRBJ2-1 and V is TRBV13, with 8 positions matching TRBD2. The CDR3 is 19 residues long. The germline V gene has CDR1 PRHDT and CDR2 FYEKMQ (reference sequence). The V gene end was trimmed by 3 bases and the J gene end by 0 bases; junction bases not matched to a gene: 13. The CDR3 bases are TGTGCCAGCAGCTTGGGCCTAGCGGGCCTCCTGAGCTCCTACAATGAGCAGTTCTTC. Encoded protein: CASSLGLAGLLSSYNEQFF.